This TCR beta chain is from a study of PD-L1 blockade in urothelial cancer (dated by TCRdb to 2015 to 2018). Study-level background: Every patient began therapy in about 2014 and was given atezolizumab 1,200 mg intravenously every 3 weeks. About 90% of the roughly 29 patients were males with bladder-origin urothelial cancer, and about 65% of the 29 reported a prior smoking history. An ECOG performance status of 0 or 1 was recorded for the patients, and 0 to 3 prior chemotherapy regimens had been received by the patients. Blood samples were analyzed at 3 weeks after treatment start (second dose) and at 6 weeks after treatment start. Blood samples gave a median of approximately 150,000 T cells and approximately 85,000 unique TCRs, with a median clonality of roughly 0.081. An exploratory multi-omic analysis was conducted of the somatic, immune and clinical correlates of response to PD-L1 blockade with atezolizumab in urothelial cancer. TCR sequencing covered pretreatment tumor samples and matched, serially collected peripheral blood taken before and after atezolizumab treatment. Durable clinical benefit was defined as a progression-free survival longer than 6 months, and TCR features were additionally tested against progression-free survival and overall survival. In the same patients, whole exome sequencing and RNA sequencing of pretreatment tumors were performed in addition to TCR sequencing. Durable clinical benefit was achieved by nine patients but not by the remaining 20. Pretreatment blood TCR-seq was available for around 29 patients, at least one posttreatment blood collection was obtained for 25 or so patients, and tumor TCR-seq was available for 25 or so patients.

Synthetic TCR analog templates were spiked into each PCR so that absolute template abundance could be estimated from read counts. The immunoSEQ assay was used to amplify TCRbeta CDR3 regions from genomic DNA with bias-controlled V and J gene primers. Rearranged TCRbeta segments were sequenced at approximately 20X coverage. Per the source publication's procedure: Clustering was used to correct sequencing errors, and CDR3s were annotated against IMGT so that V, D and J genes could be assigned. Only productive TCRbeta rearrangements were used in downstream analyses, excluding out-of-frame or stop-codon sequences. To compute clonality, Shannon entropy was normalized by the log of the number of unique productive sequences and then subtracted from one. Fisher's exact test with Benjamini-Hochberg correction, at a threshold of adjusted p below 0.01, was used to find clones that differed between time points or between blood and tumor. Imported from immuneACCESS, the table was reduced by TCRdb to in-frame sequences with V and J called. These copies leave out some clones; in studies compared against another copy, an unresolved V gene accounts for under half, and the cause of the remainder is not known. The V and J calls and clone size are taken from that table; D and trimming were inferred from the DNA. The sample table shows 70,000 to 100,000 clones, and roughly 84% are seen once. The ten largest make up roughly 2% of the sample.

The CDR3 numbers 12 residues from cysteine through phenylalanine. Kept here is only the CDR3 DNA, which spans 36 bases and is read in frame from base 1. V is reduced by 4 bases and J by 8 bases, leaving a spacing of 14 bases between them. The germline V gene (reference sequence) gives CDR1 as GTSNPN and CDR2 as SVGIG. Sample time point, as interpreted from the label and publication: pretreatment peripheral blood. The cohort included 29 patients with locally advanced or metastatic urothelial carcinoma who were treated at Memorial Sloan Kettering on a trial protocol. Peripheral blood mononuclear cells were collected pretreatment and during treatment, with between 1 and 8 total time points obtained per patient. The Qiagen DNeasy Blood extraction kit was used to purify genomic DNA from total PBMCs and from tumor samples. PBMCs were collected pretreatment and during treatment and were isolated and stored as previously described.

In its sample, this clone was seen a few times. Which antigen it targets is not known. No base quality information exists; no much larger clone differs at one position. The paper's findings and limits, for the study overall: Small sample size (n ≈ 27) and many exploratory analyses mean the results are intended to be hypothesis-generating. A pretreatment peripheral blood TCR clonality below the median was linked to improved progression-free and overall survival. At 3 weeks after the start of treatment, tumor-associated TCR clones in peripheral blood had expanded more in patients with durable benefit (n ≈ 23, p = 0.022).

Sequenced here: PBMCs, sampled around atezolizumab (anti-PD-L1) treatment. The sequence came from a man between 60 and 75 years old with urothelial cancer. The chain uses TRBV30 and TRBJ1-2; TRBD1 is a weak D gene call, 5 bases matching. In nucleotides, the sequence is TGTGCCTGGAATCGACAGTTTGGAGGCTACACCTTC. Its coded protein is CAWNRQFGGYTF.